The TCR beta chain described here comes from a study of response to subunit inactivated influenza vaccine. Study findings and constraints: There was a suggestion from the authors that each seasonal influenza vaccination recruits few new T cells.

CDR1 SGHDN and CDR2 FVKESK come from the germline V gene. The CDR3 is made up of 13 amino acids. With 1 base removed from V and 8 bases from J, the gap between germline ends came to 9 bases. This clonotype was observed a handful of times. The antigen is undetermined. MiXCR, run by TCRdb on the RT-PCR reads, gives a single entry per CDR3 protein. The data show roughly 460,000 distinct CDR3 sequences, about a tenth seen once. This TCR was sampled from a man in his fifties or sixties who received an inactivated influenza vaccine. Here the sequenced sample was PBMCs from blood, taken about 40 days after vaccination. The rearrangement uses TRBV14 and TRBJ2-1; perhaps TRBD2 as D (5 bases). The CDR3 DNA reads as TGTGCCAGCAGCCAAGTATTCGGGGATGAGCAGTTCTTC. This gives the protein CASSQVFGDEQFF.